The next 6 T cell receptor beta chains were all read from a single sample in a study of cytomegalovirus exposure and HLA in healthy donors. Researchers ran the PCR with 60 Vbeta and 13 Jbeta primers. The protocol was immunoSEQ multiplex PCR, while the TCRdb copy is restricted to in-frame clones and leaves out a portion. The table has 150,000 to 200,000 clones, 84% seen once. The sequenced sample consisted of PBMCs. These receptors came from a boy younger than 18 in good health and CMV-seronegative.

CDR3 sequence reads: CASSEGLKEEKLFF. The CDR3 nucleotides are TGTGCCAGCAGCGAGGGGTTGAAGGAGGAAAAACTGTTTTTT. The chain uses TRBV9 and TRBJ1-4; D may be TRBD1 (5 bases). The germline V gene encodes CDR1 SGDLS and CDR2 YYNGEE. This CDR3 has 14 residues. With 3 bases removed from V and 8 bases from J, the gap between germline ends came to 14 bases. The whole variable domain, remainder taken from reference TRBV9 and TRBJ1-4, is DSGVTQTPKHLITATGQRVTLRCSPRSGDLSVYWYQQSLDQGLQFLIQYYNGEERAKGNILERFSAQQFPDLHSELNLSSLELGDSALYFCASSEGLKEEKLFFGSGTQLSVL.

The chain carries TRBV7-3 and TRBJ2-5; 13 bases map to TRBD2. Germline lookup yields CDR1 SGHTA and CDR2 FQGTGA. The length of the CDR3 is 14 residues. V lost 5 bases, J lost 5 bases, and 2 bases stayed unmatched. This chain's CDR3 is CASSKGLAGETQYF. CDR3 coding DNA: TGTGCCAGCAGCAAGGGACTAGCGGGGGAGACCCAGTACTTC.

The J gene is TRBJ1-1, the V gene TRBV5-6, with 10 bases lining up with TRBD1. Germline CDR1 and CDR2: SGHDT and YYEEEE. V dropped 7 bases and J dropped 3; count of bases not matched to a gene: 9. This CDR3 contains 15 residues. CDR3 sequence: CASPLPGQGYTEAFF. CDR3 sequence (DNA): TGTGCCAGCCCACTGCCGGGACAGGGGTACACTGAAGCTTTCTTT. Together with reference TRBV5-6 and TRBJ1-1, the CDR3 gives the full variable domain: DAGVTQSPTHLIKTRGQQVTLRCSPKSGHDTVSWYQQALGQGPQFIFQYYEEEERQRGNFPDRFSGHQFPNYSSELNVNALLLGDSALYLCASPLPGQGYTEAFFGQGTRLTVV.

The chain uses TRBV30 and TRBJ1-1, with unresolved D. Germline loops: CDR1 GTSNPN, CDR2 SVGIG (reference sequence). This CDR3 is built from 13 residues. Deletions cut 0 bases from V and 10 bases from J, with 15 bases between. CDR3 nucleotides: TGTGCCTGGAGTGTACGGGGTCCCGAGGGAGCTTTCTTT. Translation gives CAWSVRGPEGAFF.

About this clone itself: One end of the junction fails to match germline, which may point to a read error. Other DNA sequences in this specimen translate into the identical CDR3. The rearrangement links TRBV30 to TRBJ1-1, with D unclear. The germline V gene has CDR1 GTSNPN and CDR2 SVGIG (reference sequence). The CDR3 runs 13 residues. The CDR3 spells CAWSVAGNTEAFF. CDR3 DNA sequence: TGTGCCTGGAGTGTGGCGGGTAACACTGAGGCTTTCTTT.

This clone was observed a few times. The chain couples TRBV4-3 to TRBJ1-2; 11 bases match TRBD1. Losses at the gene ends were 0 bases for V and 8 bases for J; bases not matched to a gene: 8. CDR1 LGHNA and CDR2 YSLEER come from the germline V gene. The length of the CDR3 is 16 residues. The CDR3 DNA follows: TGCGCCAGCAGCCAAGAACCAAGGGACAGGGGGTACGGCTACACCTTC. Translated, it gives CASSQEPRDRGYGYTF.